This passage covers 7 T cell receptor beta chains from one sample sequenced in a study of blood T cell repertoires in COVID-19 (dated by TCRdb to 2020 to 2021). Library preparation was by the immunoSEQ multiplex PCR assay. Entries here come from immuneACCESS through TCRdb and include only in-frame sequences with V and J called. Some clones fail to appear in such tables; in the studies checked, an unresolved V gene covers under half of the shortfall, and the cause of the remainder is unknown. The sample table contains tens of thousands of clones; only one count was recorded for approximately 80% of them. The ten biggest clones cover 7% to 9.5% of the sample. Material: peripheral blood. These receptors were obtained from a human donor in a cohort sampled during active COVID-19.

V usage is TRBV5-1 and J usage is TRBJ2-6; D is unresolved. Trimming removed 6 bases from V and 0 bases from J, with 7 bases in between. This CDR3 is 14 amino acids long. CDR1 is SGHRS and CDR2 is YFSETQ in the germline V gene. CDR3 residues: CASTRDSGANVLTF. The CDR3 DNA sequence: TGCGCCAGCACCCGAGACTCTGGGGCCAACGTCCTGACTTTC.

The J gene is TRBJ2-7, the V gene TRBV19, with 9 positions matching TRBD1. V was pared by 7 bases and J by 5 bases, with 6 bases of the junction left unmatched. The CDR3 length is 13 residues. CDR1 is LNHDA and CDR2 is SQIVND in the germline V gene (reference sequence). The DNA for the CDR3 is TGTGCCAGTAAGGGGACAGGGACAGACGAGCAGTACTTC. Protein: CASKGTGTDEQYF.

The rearrangement links TRBV27 to TRBJ2-7; D is ambiguous. CDR3 length: 14 amino acids. Germline V gene lookup returns CDR1 MNHEY and CDR2 SMNVEV (reference sequence). V gave up 2 bases and J gave up 2 bases, with 10 bases separating them. CDR3 sequence reads: CASSLIDNAYEQYF. The CDR3 DNA sequence: TGTGCCAGCAGTTTAATCGACAACGCCTACGAGCAGTACTTC.

The chain employs TRBV9 and TRBJ1-2; D may be TRBD1 (5 bases). Trimming took 6 bases from V and 4 from J, leaving 16 bases between them. The CDR3 contains 14 residues. Germline V CDR1 and CDR2: SGDLS, YYNGEE. The CDR3 sequence: CASTNSREGYGYTF. CDR3 nucleotides: TGTGCCAGCACCAATTCCAGGGAGGGCTATGGCTACACCTTC.

The chain uses TRBV19 and TRBJ1-5, with 7 bases lining up with TRBD1. Per the germline V gene, CDR1 is LNHDA and CDR2 is SQIVND (reference sequence). J was trimmed by 3 bases and V by 2 bases; bases with no gene match: 4. The CDR3 is 15 residues long. CDR3 region: CASSISGQLNQPQHF. The DNA for the CDR3 is TGTGCCAGTAGTATATCGGGACAGCTCAATCAGCCCCAGCATTTT.

This clone showed up just a few times. The chain joins TRBV11-3 to TRBJ2-3, with 8 bases fitting TRBD2. The CDR3 runs 14 residues. V lost 5 bases to trimming and J lost 1 base; unmatched junction nucleotides: 2. Germline CDR1 is SGHNT and CDR2 is YENEEA. The CDR3 protein is CASSTTSGTDTQYF. The CDR3 nucleotides are TGTGCCAGCAGCACGACTAGCGGCACAGATACGCAGTATTTT.

The chain is built from TRBV3-1 (or the pseudogene TRBV3-2) and TRBJ1-2; a weak D match, TRBD1 (5 bases). Trimming pared 2 bases from V and 4 bases from J, leaving 8 bases between. There are 13 residues in the CDR3. The germline CDR1 and CDR2 sequences are LGHDT and YNNKEL (reference sequence). The CDR3 protein is CASSQQGGYGYTF. The CDR3 DNA is TGTGCCAGCAGCCAACAGGGTGGCTATGGCTACACCTTC.